This T cell receptor beta chain was captured in a study of B cell selection in AIRE deficiency. Notes on the study in general: Healthy donors alone shared 31.6% of around 3,700 Treg sequences; patients alone about 9.1%. Approximately 31% of healthy-shared Treg sequences were found among patient Tconv cells. Patient Tconv and Treg cells showed healthy-like TCRBV usage, CDR3 length, diversity.

The length of the CDR3 is 14 residues. Germline loops: CDR1 MGHRA, CDR2 YSYEKL. V was shortened by 1 base and J by 6 bases, with 12 bases between the two germline ends. Source study methods: Some 100,000 patient and 1.3x10^5 or so healthy donor in-frame TCRbeta sequences came from conventional T cells. This table comes from immunoSEQ multiplex PCR, and its TCRdb copy is limited to in-frame clones, with some not included. The V and J calls and the clone size are those of that table, but D and trimming were determined from the DNA. The table lists roughly 25,000 clones, around 97% of them singletons. Conventional CD4 T cells were sorted as CD4+CD127+ cells. As for this clone: Its target is not known.

Input material: conventional CD4+ T cells sorted from PBMCs. The chain joins TRBV4-1 to TRBJ1-2; D possibly corresponds to TRBD1 (6 bases). This TCR was recovered from a human donor with AIRE deficiency. The CDR3 nucleotides read TGCGCCAGCAGCCAAGCGGTTACAGGGAATGGCTACACCTTC. It specifies CASSQAVTGNGYTF.